A selection of T cell receptor beta chains follows, all from one sample in a study of OX40 agonist ivuxolimab in advanced cancers. Assay used: immunoSEQ multiplex PCR; TCRdb lists only in-frame clones, some missing. The sample holds around 31,000 clones, 75% to 95% seen once. The sequenced sample was CD4+ or CD8+ T cells sorted from blood, obtained in a trial of the OX40 agonist ivuxolimab. The source is an adult with an advanced solid tumor such as melanoma, head and neck, liver or kidney cancer. CDR3s include the opening cysteine and the closing phenylalanine or tryptophan. Fields, in order: clone size, V gene, D gene, J gene, CDR3 protein, CDR3 DNA. The D gene is left open where the match is weak. Clone size is not always given. Where it is, it says once, few, many or a class for expanded clones.

.	TRBV6-6	.	TRBJ2-2	CASSYGIGELFF	TGTGCCAGCAGTTACGGGATTGGGGAGCTGTTTTTT
.	TRBV7-2	.	TRBJ2-3	CASSFGRTSTDTQYF	TGTGCCAGCAGCTTCGGGAGAACCAGCACAGATACGCAGTATTTT
.	TRBV4-3	.	TRBJ1-3	CASSPGAGNTIYF	TGCGCCAGCAGCCCGGGAGCTGGAAACACCATATATTTT
few	TRBV27	TRBD1	TRBJ1-4	CASSFWQGDEKLFF	TGTGCCAGCAGTTTTTGGCAGGGGGATGAAAAACTGTTTTTT
.	TRBV30	TRBD1	TRBJ2-7	CAWSVPGGQGYEQYF	TGTGCCTGGAGTGTACCGGGGGGACAGGGATACGAGCAGTACTTC
.	TRBV7-9	.	TRBJ1-5	CASSLGGLNQPQHF	TGTGCCAGCAGCTTAGGAGGGCTCAATCAGCCCCAGCATTTT
.	TRBV5-1	TRBD2	TRBJ2-2	CASSGPLAGGPFTGELFF	TGCGCCAGCAGCGGCCCCCTAGCGGGGGGGCCCTTCACCGGGGAGCTGTTTTTT
once	TRBV7-2	.	TRBJ1-2	CASSLGRAAFAYGYTF	TGTGCCAGCAGCTTAGGAAGGGCAGCCTTCGCCTATGGCTACACCTTC
.	TRBV19	.	TRBJ2-1	CASSIVQSSYNEQFF	TGTGCCAGTAGTATAGTGCAGAGCTCCTACAATGAGCAGTTCTTC
.	TRBV9	.	TRBJ1-3	CASSVAGQGNTIYF	TGTGCCAGCAGCGTAGCTGGCCAAGGAAACACCATATATTTT
.	TRBV4-3	.	TRBJ1-2	CASSQASGVNYGYTF	TGCGCCAGCAGCCAAGCGTCCGGGGTCAACTATGGCTACACCTTC
.	TRBV4-3	.	TRBJ1-2	CASSQTPSGFTNYGYTF	TGCGCCAGCAGCCAGACCCCATCAGGTTTCACTAACTATGGCTACACCTTC
.	TRBV7-6	.	TRBJ2-7	CASSRSPPPYEQYF	TGTGCCAGCAGCCGGTCCCCTCCTCCCTACGAGCAGTACTTC
.	TRBV28	TRBD1	TRBJ1-3	CASSRDSSGNTIYF	TGTGCCAGCAGCCGGGACAGCTCTGGAAACACCATATATTTT
.	TRBV5-4	TRBD1	TRBJ2-7	CASSWGRGSYEQYF	TGTGCCAGCAGCTGGGGCAGGGGGTCCTACGAGCAGTACTTC
.	TRBV5-4	TRBD1	TRBJ2-7	CASSFKGASPYEQYF	TGTGCCAGCAGCTTTAAGGGGGCCAGCCCCTACGAGCAGTACTTC
.	TRBV29-1	TRBD1	TRBJ2-1	CSYRQGGLNEQFF	TGCAGCTACCGACAGGGTGGGTTGAATGAGCAGTTCTTC
once	TRBV6-1	TRBD1	TRBJ2-5	CASSADRGLRETQYF	TGTGCCAGCAGCGCCGACAGGGGGCTGAGGGAGACCCAGTACTTC
.	TRBV11-2	TRBD2	TRBJ2-3	CASSLTSSGGLDTQYF	TGTGCCAGCAGCTTAACGTCGAGCGGGGGGTTAGATACGCAGTATTTT
.	TRBV18	.	TRBJ2-1	CASSPENWAADNEQFF	TGTGCCAGCTCACCTGAGAATTGGGCAGCCGACAATGAGCAGTTCTTC
.	TRBV11-2	.	TRBJ1-2	CASSLMGALYGYTF	TGTGCCAGCAGCTTAATGGGGGCGCTTTATGGCTACACCTTC